This T cell receptor beta chain derives from a study of blood T cell repertoires in COVID-19. Overall study context: Collection of acute and convalescent COVID-19 samples took place in the United States, Italy and Spain.

The CDR3 extends over 13 amino acids. Germline V lookup: CDR1 MNHNY, CDR2 SVGAGI (reference sequence). The V gene lost 7 bases and the J gene lost 9 bases, with 13 bases spanning the gap. TCRdb keeps only in-frame clones here, not all; method: immunoSEQ multiplex PCR. The sample holds roughly 140,000 clones, around 80% seen once. The receptor was derived from a human donor in a cohort sampled during active COVID-19. Sequenced: peripheral blood. The chain is built from TRBV6-6 and TRBJ1-6; D might be TRBD1 (6 bases). Here the CDR3 reads CASKQGRGSPLHF. The CDR3 bases are TGTGCCAGCAAACAGGGTAGGGGTTCACCCCTCCACTTT.